The source of this TCR beta chain is a study of OX40 agonist ivuxolimab in advanced cancers. The overall study: Hepatocellular carcinoma, melanoma, renal cell or head and neck cancer occurred in dose-escalation patients. Age averaged around 54 years (range roughly 20 to 90), and roughly 80% were male.

Baseline was the first blood sampling point, followed by cycle 4 day 1 and cycle 7 day 1. The ends were cut back, 8 bases at V and 1 base at J, with 8 bases in the middle. The germline V gene has CDR1 SNHLY and CDR2 FYNNEI. The CDR3 loop spans 12 amino acids. The data were produced by immunoSEQ multiplex PCR, yet TCRdb's version contains in-frame clones alone and is incomplete. The profile covers approximately 89,000 clones, with 70% to 90% appearing a single time and about 0.8% taken by the ten largest. The J gene is TRBJ2-5, the V gene TRBV2; no reliable D call. This TCR came from an adult with an advanced solid tumor such as melanoma, head and neck, liver or kidney cancer. The source was CD4+ or CD8+ T cells sorted from blood, collected in a trial of the OX40 agonist ivuxolimab. CDR3 DNA: TGTGCCAGCTTCGGACCCCAAGAGACCCAGTACTTC. This encodes CASFGPQETQYF.